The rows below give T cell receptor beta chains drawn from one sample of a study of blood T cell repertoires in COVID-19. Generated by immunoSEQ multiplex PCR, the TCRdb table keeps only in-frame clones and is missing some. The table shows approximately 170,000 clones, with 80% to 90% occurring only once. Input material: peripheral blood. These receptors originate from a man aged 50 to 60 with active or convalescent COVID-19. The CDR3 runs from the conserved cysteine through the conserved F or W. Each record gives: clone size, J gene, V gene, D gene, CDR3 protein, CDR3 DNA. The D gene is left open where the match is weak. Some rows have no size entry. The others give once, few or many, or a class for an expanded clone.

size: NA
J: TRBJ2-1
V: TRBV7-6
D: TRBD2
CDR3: CASSQRPWTSGEGEQFF
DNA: TGTGCCAGCAGCCAACGACCTTGGACTAGCGGGGAAGGAGAGCAGTTCTTC

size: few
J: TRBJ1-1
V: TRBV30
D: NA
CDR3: CAWSVSAEAFF
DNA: TGTGCCTGGAGTGTATCGGCTGAAGCTTTCTTT

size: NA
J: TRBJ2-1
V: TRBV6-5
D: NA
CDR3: CASIQRNEQFF
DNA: TGTGCCAGCATTCAGAGGAATGAGCAGTTCTTC

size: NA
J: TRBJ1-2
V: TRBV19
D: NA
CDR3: CASSPPQEYGYTF
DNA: TGTGCCAGTAGTCCCCCACAGGAATACGGCTACACCTTC

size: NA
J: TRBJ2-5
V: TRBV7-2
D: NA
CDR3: CASSLETDVQETQYF
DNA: TGTGCCAGCAGCTTAGAGACAGATGTGCAAGAGACCCAGTACTTC

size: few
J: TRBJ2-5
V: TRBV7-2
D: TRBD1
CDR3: CASSLDRDQETQYF
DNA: TGTGCCAGCAGCCTGGACAGGGACCAAGAGACCCAGTACTTC

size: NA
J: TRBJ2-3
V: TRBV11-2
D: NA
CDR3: CASSPGVDTQYF
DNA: TGTGCCAGCAGCCCCGGGGTAGATACGCAGTATTTT

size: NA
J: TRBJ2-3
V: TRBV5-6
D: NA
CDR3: CASSLRSTDTQYF
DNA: TGTGCCAGCAGCTTGCGGAGCACAGATACGCAGTATTTT

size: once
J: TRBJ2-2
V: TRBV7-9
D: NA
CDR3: CASSLDRIGELFF
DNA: TGTGCCAGCAGCTTAGATCGTATCGGGGAGCTGTTTTTT

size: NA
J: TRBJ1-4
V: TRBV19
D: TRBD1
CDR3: CASRGTATTNEKLFF
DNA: TGTGCCAGTAGAGGGACAGCTACAACTAATGAAAAACTGTTTTTT

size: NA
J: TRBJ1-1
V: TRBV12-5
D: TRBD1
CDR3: CASGLVLGTGNTEAFF
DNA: TGTGCTAGTGGTTTGGTATTGGGGACAGGGAACACTGAAGCTTTCTTT

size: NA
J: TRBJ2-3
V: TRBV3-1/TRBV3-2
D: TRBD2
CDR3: CASSPGLVGLDTQYF
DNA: TGTGCCAGCAGTCCGGGACTAGTTGGTCTAGATACGCAGTATTTT

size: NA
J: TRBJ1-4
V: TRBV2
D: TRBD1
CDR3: CASREGQALGKLFF
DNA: TGTGCCAGCAGAGAGGGACAGGCTCTGGGAAAACTGTTTTTT

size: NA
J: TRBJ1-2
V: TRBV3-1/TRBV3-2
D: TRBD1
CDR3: CASSLTGGRYTF
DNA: TGTGCCAGCAGCCTGACAGGGGGCCGCTACACCTTC

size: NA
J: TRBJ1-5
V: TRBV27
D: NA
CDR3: CASSPTSNQPQHF
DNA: TGTGCCAGCAGTCCGACATCGAATCAGCCCCAGCATTTT

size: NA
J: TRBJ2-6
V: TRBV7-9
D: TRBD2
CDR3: CASSLGRGGANSGANVLTF
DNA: TGTGCCAGCAGCTTAGGGCGGGGGGGCGCCAACTCTGGGGCCAACGTCCTGACTTTC

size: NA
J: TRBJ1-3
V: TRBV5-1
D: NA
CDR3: CASSLGQSSGNTIYF
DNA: TGCGCCAGCAGCTTGGGACAGTCCTCTGGAAACACCATATATTTT

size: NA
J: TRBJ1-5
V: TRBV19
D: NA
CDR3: CASSTSRAQPQHF
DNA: TGTGCCAGTAGCACGAGCAGGGCTCAGCCCCAGCATTTT

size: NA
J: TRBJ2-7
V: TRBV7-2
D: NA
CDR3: CASSFSRGGENEQYF
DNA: TGTGCCAGCAGCTTCTCCAGGGGAGGGGAAAACGAGCAGTACTTC

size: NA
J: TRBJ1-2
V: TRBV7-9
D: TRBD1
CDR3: CASSRRDRALYGYTF
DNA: TGTGCCAGCAGCCGTCGGGACAGGGCCCTATATGGCTACACCTTC

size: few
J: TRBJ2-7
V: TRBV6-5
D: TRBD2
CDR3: CASSYSPGRVTYEQYF
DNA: TGTGCCAGCAGTTACTCACCCGGGAGGGTAACCTACGAGCAGTACTTC

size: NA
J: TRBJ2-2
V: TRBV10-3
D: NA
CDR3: CAISDEAGELFF
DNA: TGTGCCATCAGTGATGAGGCCGGGGAGCTGTTTTTT

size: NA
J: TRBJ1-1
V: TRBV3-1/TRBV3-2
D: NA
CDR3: CASSQAAGYWAFF
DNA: TGTGCCAGCAGCCAGGCCGCGGGGTATTGGGCTTTCTTT